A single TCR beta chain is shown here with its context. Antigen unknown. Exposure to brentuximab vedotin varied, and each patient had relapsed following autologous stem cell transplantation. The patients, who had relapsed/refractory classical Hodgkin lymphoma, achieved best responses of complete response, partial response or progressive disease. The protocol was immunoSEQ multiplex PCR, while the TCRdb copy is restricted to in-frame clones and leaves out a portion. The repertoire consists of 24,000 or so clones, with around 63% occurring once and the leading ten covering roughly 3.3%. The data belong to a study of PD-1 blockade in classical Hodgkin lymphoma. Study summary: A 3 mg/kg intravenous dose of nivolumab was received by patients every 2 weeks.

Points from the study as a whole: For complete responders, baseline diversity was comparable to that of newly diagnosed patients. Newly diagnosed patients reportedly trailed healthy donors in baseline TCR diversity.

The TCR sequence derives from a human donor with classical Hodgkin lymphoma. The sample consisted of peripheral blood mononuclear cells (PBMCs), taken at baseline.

The chain's CDR3 is CASSYSMTSGGGEQFF. The CDR3 region has the DNA TGTGCCAGCAGTTACTCGATGACTAGCGGGGGTGGTGAGCAGTTCTTC. This sequence joins TRBV6-6 and TRBJ2-1; 12 positions match TRBD2. The CDR3 spans 16 residues. The V and J ends lost 0 bases and 9 bases, in that order; junction bases with no gene match: 6. Germline assignment: CDR1 MNHNY and CDR2 SVGAGI (reference sequence).